Presented here are 22 T cell receptor beta chains from one specimen sequenced in a study of OX40 agonist ivuxolimab in advanced cancers. Here immunoSEQ multiplex PCR was the method, and the copy in TCRdb shows in-frame clones only, minus some. Among over 75,000 clones listed, about 92% were seen once. The material sequenced was CD4+ or CD8+ T cells sorted from blood, taken in a trial of the OX40 agonist ivuxolimab. All receptors come from an adult with an advanced solid tumor such as melanoma, head and neck, liver or kidney cancer.

The chain recombines TRBV11-2 with TRBJ2-2; perhaps D is TRBD1 or TRBD2 (6 bases each). The CDR3 runs 16 residues. CDR1 and CDR2 (germline): SGHAT, FQNNGV. The germline V and J ends were trimmed by 3 bases and 0 bases, with 11 bases remaining between them. CDR3 sequence reads: CASSFLGGPNTGELFF. DNA of the CDR3: TGTGCCAGCAGCTTTCTGGGGGGCCCGAACACCGGGGAGCTGTTTTTT.

The rearrangement links TRBV18 to TRBJ1-2; tentative D call: TRBD1 (6 bases). This CDR3 contains 14 residues. CDR1 and CDR2 (germline): KGHSH, LQKENI. Trimming stripped 2 bases from V and 4 bases from J, with 11 bases between. CDR3: CASSPGQTSYGYTF. The CDR3, as DNA: TGTGCCAGCTCACCAGGACAGACTTCCTATGGCTACACCTTC.

The rearrangement joins TRBV27 to TRBJ1-1, with a possible D match to TRBD1 (6 bases). The CDR3 totals 16 residues. Trimming removed 2 bases from V and 4 bases from J, with 17 bases in between. Per the germline V gene, CDR1 is MNHEY and CDR2 is SMNVEV (reference sequence). The CDR3 nucleotides read TGTGCCAGCAGTTTAGAGGTGGGGGGCGGAAGCACTGAAGCTTTCTTT. The encoded protein is CASSLEVGGGSTEAFF.

The chain has TRBV7-3 and TRBJ2-1; D is perhaps TRBD2 (6 bases). Trimming removed 0 bases from V and 4 bases from J, with 13 bases in between. CDR3 length: 16 amino acids. Germline V gene sequence: CDR1 SGHTA, CDR2 FQGTGA. The CDR3 region is CASSLTQGGAYNEQFF. CDR3 in DNA: TGTGCCAGCAGCTTAACGCAGGGAGGAGCTTACAATGAGCAGTTCTTC.

V is TRBV11-3 and J is TRBJ2-3; D may match TRBD1 or TRBD2 (5 bases each). The CDR3 runs to 15 residues. Germline values: CDR1 SGHNT, CDR2 YENEEA. The V gene lost 5 bases and the J gene lost 1 base, with 13 bases spanning the gap. The CDR3 DNA follows: TGTGCCAGCAGCCCCGAGGGACGTCGCACAGATACGCAGTATTTT. Its protein product is CASSPEGRRTDTQYF.

This chain joins TRBV18 and TRBJ2-5, with D possibly matching TRBD1 (5 bases). The CDR3 runs 15 residues. V shed 3 bases and J shed 3 bases, with 14 bases lying between them. Germline V gene sequence: CDR1 KGHSH, CDR2 LQKENI. The DNA of the CDR3 is TGTGCCAGCTCACCCCGCCTCGACAGTGAAGAGACCCAGTACTTC. This gives the protein CASSPRLDSEETQYF.

The rearrangement uses TRBV19 and TRBJ2-5; D remains unclear. The CDR3 totals 14 residues. CDR1 LNHDA and CDR2 SQIVND come from the germline V gene (reference sequence). Between the trimmed V and J ends, which lost 4 bases and 5 bases, there was a span of 14 bases. The CDR3 sequence is CASSSSGGAETQYF. For the CDR3, the DNA is TGTGCCAGTAGTAGTTCAGGCGGCGCGGAGACCCAGTACTTC.

The rearrangement uses TRBV19 and TRBJ2-2, with 8 bases fitting TRBD2. Germline loops: CDR1 LNHDA, CDR2 SQIVND (reference sequence). This CDR3 is built from 15 residues. Trimming removed 6 bases from V and 5 bases from J; junction bases left unmatched: 8. The CDR3: CASSTPGTRTGELFF. CDR3 nucleotides: TGTGCCAGTAGCACCCCGGGGACTAGGACCGGGGAGCTGTTTTTT. Based on the CDR3 plus reference TRBV19 and TRBJ2-2, the full variable domain is DGGITQSPKYLFRKEGQNVTLSCEQNLNHDAMYWYRQDPGQGLRLIYYSQIVNDFQKGDIAEGYSVSREKKESFPLTVTSAQKNPTAFYLCASSTPGTRTGELFFGEGSRLTVL.

This rearrangement joins TRBV7-2 to TRBJ2-3; 12 nucleotides align to TRBD2. CDR3 length equals 16 residues. Germline CDR1 and CDR2: SGHTA and FQGNSA. Losses at the gene ends were 0 bases for V and 8 bases for J; bases not matched to a gene: 6. CDR3 coding DNA: TGTGCCAGCAGCTTAGCACTAGCGGGAGGTTTAGGTACGCAGTATTTT. Amino acids: CASSLALAGGLGTQYF.

The DNA for the CDR3 is TGCGCCAGCAGCCAAGTAGCGGGCCAGCCCCAGCATTTT. Translated: CASSQVAGQPQHF. The V gene is TRBV4-1, the J gene TRBJ1-5; D is undetermined. CDR3 length: 13 residues. The germline V gene encodes CDR1 MGHRA and CDR2 YSYEKL. Trimming took 1 base from V and 7 from J, leaving 8 bases between them.

V usage is TRBV5-1 and J usage is TRBJ2-4, with 8 nucleotides matching TRBD2. The J segment lost 5 bases and the V segment lost 4 bases, leaving 5 bases of the junction unmatched. CDR1 is SGHRS, CDR2 YFSETQ, per germline. The CDR3 has 14 residues. DNA of the CDR3: TGCGCCAGCAGCCCCAGCGGGAGCGAAAACATTCAGTACTTC. Its translation is CASSPSGSENIQYF.

The count of this clone is one. The rearrangement joins TRBV19 to TRBJ2-5; the D gene is possibly TRBD1 (6 bases). The CDR3 covers 14 residues. V was clipped by 2 bases and J by 5 bases, with 12 bases between them. Germline CDR1 is LNHDA and CDR2 is SQIVND (reference sequence). The CDR3 DNA follows: TGTGCCAGTAGTATAACAGGGCCGAAGGAGACCCAGTACTTC. Translated: CASSITGPKETQYF.

The V call is TRBV6-5, the J call TRBJ1-2; tentative D call: TRBD1 (5 bases). V lost 4 bases, J lost 6 bases, and 9 bases lay in between. Germline-derived CDR1 and CDR2 are MNHEY and SVGAGI. CDR3 length: 12 amino acids. The CDR3 loop reads CASSSLGDGYTF. CDR3 DNA sequence: TGTGCCAGCAGTTCCCTGGGGGATGGCTACACCTTC.

The rearrangement joins TRBV11-2 to TRBJ2-2; D not certain. Trimming took 1 base from V and 4 from J, leaving 4 bases between them. CDR1 is SGHAT and CDR2 is FQNNGV in the germline V gene. The CDR3 sequence is 13 residues long. DNA for the CDR3: TGTGCCAGCAGCTTAGCTGGCACCGGGGAGCTGTTTTTT. Translation gives CASSLAGTGELFF. The whole variable domain, remainder taken from reference TRBV11-2 and TRBJ2-2, is EAGVAQSPRYKIIEKRQSVAFWCNPISGHATLYWYQQILGQGPKLLIQFQNNGVVDDSQLPKDRFSAERLKGVDSTLKIQPAKLEDSAVYLCASSLAGTGELFFGEGSRLTVL.

The gene calls are TRBV7-8 and TRBJ1-3; no clear D gene. From germline, CDR1 is SGHVS and CDR2 FQNEAQ. The V and J ends lost 4 bases and 0 bases respectively, with 25 bases between them. This CDR3 has 20 residues. Here the CDR3 reads CASSSLVTREDGSSGNTIYF. Written as DNA, the CDR3 is TGTGCCAGCAGCTCCCTGGTTACTCGGGAGGACGGATCCTCTGGAAACACCATATATTTT.

The CDR3 reads CASSLTPGAGAIGELFF. DNA for the CDR3: TGTGCCAGCAGCTTAACCCCAGGTGCGGGCGCAATCGGGGAGCTGTTTTTT. This sequence joins TRBV7-3 and TRBJ2-2, with a possible D match to TRBD2 (5 bases). CDR3 length equals 17 residues. Germline V lookup: CDR1 SGHTA, CDR2 FQGTGA. V was trimmed by 0 bases and J by 7 bases, leaving 18 bases between them.

This clone was detected once. This chain connects TRBV2 to TRBJ2-2; D unclear. V was clipped by 7 bases and J by 1 base, with 7 bases between them. The CDR3 covers 13 residues. From germline, CDR1 is SNHLY and CDR2 FYNNEI. The CDR3 coding sequence is TGTGCCAGCAAACGGGTGAACACCGGGGAGCTGTTTTTT. Protein: CASKRVNTGELFF.

The CDR3 loop is CASSFRDRGYEQYF. Written as DNA, the CDR3 is TGTGCCAGTAGTTTCCGGGACAGAGGCTACGAGCAGTACTTC. V and J are TRBV19 and TRBJ2-7; 7 bases are a match to TRBD1. Trimming took 5 bases from V and 3 from J; bases not matched to a gene: 7. Germline assignment: CDR1 LNHDA and CDR2 SQIVND (reference sequence). This CDR3 comprises 14 residues.

The CDR3 here is CASSLPRGIQETQYF. The CDR3 DNA sequence: TGTGCCAGCAGCTTGCCCAGGGGGATCCAAGAGACCCAGTACTTC. The chain joins TRBV11-3 to TRBJ2-5, with TRBD1 matching over 7 bases. After removal of 3 bases from V and 1 base from J, the junction contained 5 bases not matched to a gene. Germline lookup yields CDR1 SGHNT and CDR2 YENEEA. This CDR3 has 15 residues.

The chain joins TRBV7-3 to TRBJ2-1, with 7 positions matching TRBD2. Germline CDR1 is SGHTA and CDR2 is FQGTGA. The CDR3 has 15 amino acids. The V and J ends lost 2 bases and 8 bases, in that order; junction bases with no gene match: 9. In nucleotides, the CDR3 is TGTGCCAGCAGCTTACGTGCGGGAGCCCTCGATGAGCAGTTCTTC. It codes for CASSLRAGALDEQFF.

The chain recombines TRBV6-5 with TRBJ1-1; the D gene is possibly TRBD1 (5 bases). Germline V gene sequence: CDR1 MNHEY, CDR2 SVGAGI. The CDR3 has 14 amino acids. V shed 0 bases and J shed 4 bases, with 9 bases lying between them. CDR3 loop: CASSYSEGSTEAFF. The DNA of the CDR3 is TGTGCCAGCAGTTACTCGGAGGGGAGCACTGAAGCTTTCTTT.

The chain uses TRBV6-5 and TRBJ1-2; perhaps TRBD1 as D (6 bases). Germline CDR1 and CDR2: MNHEY and SVGAGI. This CDR3 comprises 13 residues. V lost 5 bases and J lost 5, with 12 bases in between. The CDR3 sequence: CASSDQGTYGYTF. CDR3 nucleotides: TGTGCCAGCAGTGATCAGGGGACGTATGGCTACACCTTC.